The 26 T cell receptor beta chains in this list originate from one sample, sequenced in a study of long-term antiretroviral therapy in people with HIV. They ran version v3.0 of the immunoSEQ assay at survey level. TCRdb keeps only in-frame clones here, not all; method: immunoSEQ multiplex PCR. The data contain some 40,000 clones, more than 70% of them seen just once; the ten biggest clones take up about 6%. The starting material was unsorted PBMCs, obtained 3.1 years after starting antiretroviral therapy. The receptor source for this set is a woman aged 45-65 years with HIV.

The genes are TRBV6-5 and TRBJ1-4; no definite D call. The length of the CDR3 is 13 residues. Germline CDR1 is MNHEY and CDR2 is SVGAGI. V was clipped by 6 bases and J by 13 bases, with 18 bases between them. The CDR3 bases are TGTGCCAGCAGCCCGACGGCGATTTCAGGACTGTTTTTT. Translating it yields CASSPTAISGLFF.

CDR3 nucleotide sequence: TGTGCCTGGAAGGCGCTAGCTGACACAGATACGCAGTATTTT. Translating gives CAWKALADTDTQYF. The chain is built from TRBV30 and TRBJ2-3; TRBD2 might be the D (5 bases). Germline CDR1 and CDR2: GTSNPN and SVGIG (reference sequence). V was clipped by 4 bases and J by 2 bases, with 13 bases between them. The CDR3 is made up of 14 amino acids. Supplemented by reference TRBV30 and TRBJ2-3, the full variable domain reads SQTIHQWPATLVQPVGSPLSLECTVEGTSNPNLYWYRQAAGRGLQLLFYSVGIGQISSEVPQNLSASRPQDRQFILSSKKLLLSDSGFYLCAWKALADTDTQYFGPGTRLTVL.

The gene calls are TRBV7-9 and TRBJ1-4; TRBD1 agrees at 8 bases. V shed 7 bases, J shed 3 bases, and the junction held 10 bases outside the gene matches. This CDR3 has 16 residues. Germline assignment: CDR1 SEHNR and CDR2 FQNEAQ (reference sequence). CDR3 in DNA: TGTGCCAGCACCATCGGCCCGGGACAGGCTAATGAAAAACTGTTTTTT. Its translation: CASTIGPGQANEKLFF.

The V gene is TRBV7-9, the J gene TRBJ2-7; possible D gene TRBD2, 6 bases. CDR1 SEHNR and CDR2 FQNEAQ come from the germline V gene (reference sequence). This CDR3 comprises 18 residues. The V gene lost 3 bases and the J gene lost 2 bases, with 23 bases spanning the gap. The CDR3 here is CASSFEALSGETTYEQYF. In DNA, the CDR3 is TGTGCCAGCAGCTTCGAGGCTCTTTCGGGGGAGACTACCTACGAGCAGTACTTC.

V gene TRBV11-2 combines with J gene TRBJ1-4, with a possible D match to TRBD1 (5 bases). The V end was cut by 5 bases, the J end by 5 bases, with 9 bases between. The CDR3 has 13 residues. Germline V gives CDR1 SGHAT, CDR2 FQNNGV. CDR3 in DNA: TGTGCCAGCAGCAGGACAAGAAATGAAAAACTGTTTTTT. It is translated as CASSRTRNEKLFF. The variable domain in full, with the rest retrieved from reference TRBV11-2 and TRBJ1-4, is EAGVAQSPRYKIIEKRQSVAFWCNPISGHATLYWYQQILGQGPKLLIQFQNNGVVDDSQLPKDRFSAERLKGVDSTLKIQPAKLEDSAVYLCASSRTRNEKLFFGSGTQLSVL.

The CDR3 sequence is CASSLTGVVTDTQYF. Written as DNA, the CDR3 is TGCGCCAGCAGCTTAACAGGGGTAGTCACAGATACGCAGTATTTT. The rearrangement links TRBV5-1 to TRBJ2-3; 7 bases are shared with TRBD1. Per germline, CDR1 SGHRS and CDR2 YFSETQ. The V gene end was trimmed by 2 bases and the J gene end by 2 bases; junction bases not matched to a gene: 5. There are 15 residues in the CDR3.

This clone showed up just a few times. The V and J genes are TRBV6-5 and TRBJ1-1; D unclear. V lost 8 bases and J 6 bases, leaving 10 bases between the germline ends. The CDR3 totals 11 residues. The V gene's germline CDR1 is MNHEY and CDR2 SVGAGI. CDR3: CASGVGAEAFF. CDR3 DNA: TGTGCCAGCGGGGTGGGAGCTGAAGCTTTCTTT.

The gene calls are TRBV6-4 and TRBJ1-6; D possibly corresponds to TRBD1 (5 bases). The CDR3 has 14 residues. Germline CDR1 reads MRHNA; CDR2 reads SNTAGT. V lost 0 bases and J 10 bases, leaving 10 bases between the germline ends. The CDR3 loop is CASSDSGAESPLHF. In DNA, the CDR3 is TGTGCCAGCAGTGACTCAGGGGCTGAATCACCCCTCCACTTT.

This chain connects TRBV2 to TRBJ2-2, with D possibly TRBD1 on 7 matching bases. The CDR3 loop spans 15 amino acids. Trimming shortened V by 4 bases and J by 7 bases, and 16 bases separated the two germline ends. From germline, CDR1 is SNHLY and CDR2 FYNNEI. CDR3 in amino acids: CASSGGGGEIGELFF. The CDR3 coding sequence is TGTGCCAGCAGTGGTGGAGGGGGCGAGATCGGGGAGCTGTTTTTT.

This chain uses TRBV7-9 with TRBJ1-4; maybe TRBD1 (6 bases). Germline V CDR1 and CDR2: SEHNR, FQNEAQ (reference sequence). V was pared by 1 base and J by 1 base, with 13 bases between. CDR3 size: 17 residues. DNA for the CDR3: TGTGCCAGCAGCTTAGGAACAGGGAGTGGAACTAATGAAAAACTGTTTTTT. Translation gives CASSLGTGSGTNEKLFF.

The chain has TRBV6-4 and TRBJ1-1; D is ambiguous. V dropped 2 bases and J dropped 4 bases, with 8 bases sitting between them. CDR3 length: 13 residues. Per germline, CDR1 MRHNA and CDR2 SNTAGT. The CDR3 sequence: CASSDRAGTEAFF. The CDR3 DNA reads TGTGCCAGCAGTGACAGGGCAGGCACTGAAGCTTTCTTT.

This clone appeared a single time. The V call is TRBV28, the J call TRBJ1-1, with D unclear. The CDR3 is made up of 13 amino acids. Germline V lookup: CDR1 MDHEN, CDR2 SYDVKM. Trimming pared 3 bases from V and 3 bases from J, leaving 8 bases between. The CDR3 loop reads CASSLPGYTEAFF. Here the CDR3 DNA reads TGTGCCAGCAGTTTGCCGGGGTACACTGAAGCTTTCTTT. The full variable domain, its missing parts supplied by reference TRBV28 and TRBJ1-1, is DVKVTQSSRYLVKRTGEKVFLECVQDMDHENMFWYRQDPGLGLRLIYFSYDVKMKEKGDIPEGYSVSREKKERFSLILESASTNQTSMYLCASSLPGYTEAFFGQGTRLTVV.

The V call is TRBV7-3, the J call TRBJ2-2; 8 bases are shared with TRBD2. Per the germline V gene, CDR1 is SGHTA and CDR2 is FQGTGA. This CDR3 comprises 15 residues. Germline trimming cut 0 bases from V and 8 bases from J; bases unmatched to any gene: 5. CDR3: CASSLTLGLAGELFF. The CDR3 region has the DNA TGTGCCAGCAGCTTAACCCTAGGACTAGCTGGGGAGCTGTTTTTT.

This clone was found once. The chain carries TRBV6-8 and TRBJ2-5, with 9 positions matching TRBD2. Germline V gives CDR1 MNHGY, CDR2 SAAAGT. The CDR3 length is 16 residues. V lost 7 bases and J lost 1; bases outside the gene matches: 10. The CDR3 region is CASTQGSGGFQETQYF. The CDR3 nucleotides are TGTGCCAGCACCCAGGGGAGCGGGGGGTTCCAAGAGACCCAGTACTTC.

The genes are TRBV6-1 and TRBJ1-1; no reliable D call. This CDR3 contains 16 residues. Per germline, CDR1 MNHNS and CDR2 SASEGT. Trimming left V 4 bases short and J 4 bases short, with 19 bases between. The DNA for the CDR3 is TGTGCCAGCAGTGGGGCTGTGGGGTGGTTGGGCACTGAAGCTTTCTTT. Translated, it gives CASSGAVGWLGTEAFF.

The chain links TRBV11-3 to TRBJ2-1, with 7 bases aligning to TRBD2. The CDR3 length is 13 residues. CDR1 and CDR2 (germline): SGHNT, YENEEA. After removal of 1 base from V and 7 bases from J, the junction contained 1 base not matched to a gene. This chain's CDR3 is CASSLVGGNEQFF. The CDR3 DNA is TGTGCCAGCAGCTTAGTCGGGGGGAATGAGCAGTTCTTC.

The chain joins TRBV6-1 to TRBJ2-3, with 13 positions matching TRBD2. The junction had 3 bases not matched to a gene; V was cut back by 3 bases and J by 3 bases. The V gene's germline CDR1 is MNHNS and CDR2 SASEGT. The CDR3 runs 16 residues. CDR3 sequence reads: CASSETTSGGTDTQYF. DNA of the CDR3: TGTGCCAGCAGTGAGACGACTAGCGGGGGGACAGATACGCAGTATTTT.

The DNA of the CDR3 is TGTGCCAGTTCCGGGACACAAGATCAGCCCCAGCATTTT. Translation gives CASSGTQDQPQHF. The chain employs TRBV19 and TRBJ1-5; perhaps TRBD1 as D (6 bases). In germline, CDR1 is LNHDA, CDR2 SQIVND (reference sequence). The CDR3 length is 13 residues. V lost 8 bases and J lost 5, with 13 bases in between.

The chain is built from TRBV5-1 and TRBJ1-1, with 7 bases aligning to TRBD1. With V trimmed by 7 bases and J by 10 bases, 16 bases remained unmatched. Germline V gene sequence: CDR1 SGHRS, CDR2 YFSETQ. This CDR3 is 14 amino acids long. In DNA, the CDR3 is TGCGCCAGCGCATTCGGAACAGGGGAAGATCGAGCTTTCTTT. Its translation: CASAFGTGEDRAFF. The full variable domain, completed using reference TRBV5-1 and TRBJ1-1, is KAGVTQTPRYLIKTRGQQVTLSCSPISGHRSVSWYQQTPGQGLQFLFEYFSETQRNKGNFPGRFSGRQFSNSRSEMNVSTLELGDSALYLCASAFGTGEDRAFFGQGTRLTVV.

J is TRBJ2-7 and V is TRBV7-8, with 7 bases lining up with TRBD1. The germline V gene has CDR1 SGHVS and CDR2 FQNEAQ. The CDR3 contains 14 residues. With 2 bases clipped from V and 6 bases from J, the junction kept 7 bases outside the gene matches. CDR3 coding DNA: TGTGCCAGCAGCTTAATACAGGGGTTCACCGAGCAGTACTTC. Translation gives CASSLIQGFTEQYF. The variable domain in full, completed from reference TRBV7-8 and TRBJ2-7, reads GAGVSQSPRYKVAKRGQDVALRCDPISGHVSLFWYQQALGQGPEFLTYFQNEAQLDKSGLPSDRFFAERPEGSVSTLKIQRTQQEDSAVYLCASSLIQGFTEQYFGPGTRLTVT.

The sample holds one count of this clone. This sequence joins TRBV5-1 and TRBJ1-1; no firm D call. Germline V gene sequence: CDR1 SGHRS, CDR2 YFSETQ. Trimming left V 0 bases short and J 4 bases short, with 13 bases between. The CDR3 has 15 residues. The CDR3 DNA is TGCGCCAGCAGCTTGGCAGGCGGAAAGGCCACTGAAGCTTTCTTT. Amino acid sequence: CASSLAGGKATEAFF.

J is TRBJ2-5 and V is TRBV25-1, with 8 bases that match TRBD2. J lost 1 base, V lost 5 bases, and 9 bases had no gene match. Germline V lookup: CDR1 MGHDK, CDR2 SYGVNS. This CDR3 region has 16 residues. CDR3 nucleotide sequence: TGTGCCAGCAGTCCACCGGGACTAGGGAGCCAAGAGACCCAGTACTTC. Its translation: CASSPPGLGSQETQYF.

The gene calls are TRBV5-1 and TRBJ1-1; TRBD1 matches at 7 bases. Germline lookup yields CDR1 SGHRS and CDR2 YFSETQ. The CDR3 is 15 amino acids. V lost 4 bases to trimming and J lost 4 bases; unmatched junction nucleotides: 10. CDR3 coding DNA: TGCGCCAGCAGCGCCCGACAGGGAGGTGGCACTGAAGCTTTCTTT. This encodes CASSARQGGGTEAFF.

This rearrangement joins TRBV18 to TRBJ2-4; the match to TRBD1 covers 9 bases. The CDR3 sequence is 14 residues long. The V gene's germline CDR1 is KGHSH and CDR2 LQKENI. Unmatched junction bases numbered 2, after V lost 3 bases and J lost 5 bases. The CDR3 coding sequence is TGTGCCAGCTCACCCCGGGACAGGGAAAACATTCAGTACTTC. Translated, it gives CASSPRDRENIQYF.

This clone is medium-sized. The J gene is TRBJ1-5, the V gene TRBV7-9; D might be TRBD1 (6 bases). CDR1 is SEHNR and CDR2 is FQNEAQ in the germline V gene (reference sequence). The ends were cut back, 5 bases at V and 3 bases at J, with 11 bases in the middle. The CDR3 spans 14 residues. In nucleotides, the CDR3 is TGTGCCAGCAGCCCATGGACAGACAATCAGCCCCAGCATTTT. Encoded protein: CASSPWTDNQPQHF. The full variable domain, its missing parts supplied by reference TRBV7-9 and TRBJ1-5, is DTGVSQNPRHKITKRGQNVTFRCDPISEHNRLYWYRQTLGQGPEFLTYFQNEAQLEKSRLLSDRFSAERPKGSFSTLEIQRTEQGDSAMYLCASSPWTDNQPQHFGDGTRLSIL.

The gene calls are TRBV5-4 and TRBJ2-7; D is ambiguous. Trimming removed 4 bases from V and 5 bases from J, with 22 bases in between. Germline lookup yields CDR1 SGHNT and CDR2 YYREEE (reference sequence). CDR3 size: 16 residues. CDR3 protein: CASSHYDLGFPDEQYF. CDR3 coding DNA: TGTGCCAGCAGCCACTACGACCTTGGGTTTCCAGACGAGCAGTACTTC.